This TCR beta chain came from a study of blood T cell repertoires in COVID-19. Some clones are missing from TCRdb's copy, which holds only in-frame ones; the method was immunoSEQ multiplex PCR. The profile shows over 90,000 clones, approximately 87% of them singletons. This receptor was identified in a human donor in a cohort sampled during active COVID-19. The specimen was peripheral blood.

CDR3 amino acids: CASSLVGTGGAGNEQFF. The CDR3 DNA reads TGTGCCAGCAGCTTAGTGGGGACAGGGGGCGCCGGGAATGAGCAGTTCTTC. The chain employs TRBV7-9 and TRBJ2-1; TRBD1 agrees at 12 bases. The CDR3 contains 17 residues. In germline, CDR1 is SEHNR, CDR2 FQNEAQ (reference sequence). V shed 1 base, J shed 7 bases, and the junction held 8 bases outside the gene matches.